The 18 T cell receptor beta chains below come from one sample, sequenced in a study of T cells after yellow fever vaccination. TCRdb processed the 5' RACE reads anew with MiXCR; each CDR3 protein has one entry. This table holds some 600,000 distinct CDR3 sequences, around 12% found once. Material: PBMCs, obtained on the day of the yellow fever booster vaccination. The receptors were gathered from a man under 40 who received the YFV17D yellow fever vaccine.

CDR3 sequence: CSAMAYGYTF. In nucleotides, the CDR3 is TGCAGTGCCATGGCCTATGGCTACACCTTC. The V and J genes are TRBV20-1 and TRBJ1-2, with D hard to call. Per the germline V gene, CDR1 is DFQATT and CDR2 is SNEGSKA (reference sequence). The CDR3 covers 10 residues. V was trimmed by 6 bases and J by 4 bases, leaving 6 bases between them.

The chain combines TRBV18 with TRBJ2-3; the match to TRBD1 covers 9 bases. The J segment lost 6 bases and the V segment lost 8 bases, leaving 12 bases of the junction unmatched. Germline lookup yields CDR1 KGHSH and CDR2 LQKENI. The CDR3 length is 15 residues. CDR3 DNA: TGTGCCAGCGAAACCGGGACAGGGTCATCGGATACGCAGTATTTT. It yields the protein CASETGTGSSDTQYF.

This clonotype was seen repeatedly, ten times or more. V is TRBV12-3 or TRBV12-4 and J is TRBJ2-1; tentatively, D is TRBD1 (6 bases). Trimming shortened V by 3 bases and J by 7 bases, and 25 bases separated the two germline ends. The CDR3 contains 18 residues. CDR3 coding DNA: TGTGCCAGCAGTTTCGGGGTTGGTCCGCAGGGGCGTAGAAATGAGCAGTTCTTC. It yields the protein CASSFGVGPQGRRNEQFF.

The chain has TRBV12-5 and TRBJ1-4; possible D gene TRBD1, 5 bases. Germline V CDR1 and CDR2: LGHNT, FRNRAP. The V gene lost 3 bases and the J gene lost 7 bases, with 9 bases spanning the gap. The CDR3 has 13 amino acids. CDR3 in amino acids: CASGFLGREKLFF. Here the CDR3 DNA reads TGTGCTAGTGGTTTTCTGGGGCGTGAAAAACTGTTTTTT.

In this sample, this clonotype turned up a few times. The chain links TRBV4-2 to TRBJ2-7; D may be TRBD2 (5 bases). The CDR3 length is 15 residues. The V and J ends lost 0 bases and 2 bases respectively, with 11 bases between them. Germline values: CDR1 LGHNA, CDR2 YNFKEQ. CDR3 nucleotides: TGTGCCAGCAGCCAAGAGGCGGGTAAGACCTACGAGCAGTACTTC. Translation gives CASSQEAGKTYEQYF.

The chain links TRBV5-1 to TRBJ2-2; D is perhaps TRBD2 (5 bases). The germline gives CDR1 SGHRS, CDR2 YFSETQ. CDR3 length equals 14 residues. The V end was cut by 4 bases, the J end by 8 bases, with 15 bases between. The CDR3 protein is CASSAQLEAGELFF. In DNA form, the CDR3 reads TGCGCCAGCAGCGCACAATTGGAGGCGGGGGAGCTGTTTTTT.

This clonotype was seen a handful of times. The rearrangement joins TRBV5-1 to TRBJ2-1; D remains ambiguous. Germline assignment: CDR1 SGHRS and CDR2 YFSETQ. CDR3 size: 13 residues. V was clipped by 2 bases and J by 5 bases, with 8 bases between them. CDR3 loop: CASSFGGDNEQFF. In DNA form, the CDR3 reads TGCGCCAGCAGCTTCGGCGGAGACAATGAGCAGTTCTTC.

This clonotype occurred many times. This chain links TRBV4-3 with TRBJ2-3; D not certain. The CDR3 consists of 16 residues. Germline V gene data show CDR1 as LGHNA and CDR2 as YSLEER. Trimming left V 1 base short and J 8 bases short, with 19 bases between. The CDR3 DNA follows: TGCGCCAGCAGCCAAGGTTTTGCGCGACATACAAGTACGCAGTATTTT. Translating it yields CASSQGFARHTSTQYF.

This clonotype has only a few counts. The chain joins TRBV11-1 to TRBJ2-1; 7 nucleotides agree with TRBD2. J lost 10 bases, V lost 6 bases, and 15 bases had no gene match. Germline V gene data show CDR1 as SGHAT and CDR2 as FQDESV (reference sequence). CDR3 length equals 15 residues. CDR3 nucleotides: TGTGCCAGCAGTTTCCGTCCGCCAACTAGCGTCGAGCAGTTCTTC. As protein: CASSFRPPTSVEQFF.

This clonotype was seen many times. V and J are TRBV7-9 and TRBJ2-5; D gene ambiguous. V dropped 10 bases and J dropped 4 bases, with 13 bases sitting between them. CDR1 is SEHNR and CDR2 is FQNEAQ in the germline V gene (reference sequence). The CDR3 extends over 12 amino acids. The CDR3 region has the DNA TGTGCCACTTCGACGGGCTCAGAGACCCAGTACTTC. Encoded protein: CATSTGSETQYF.

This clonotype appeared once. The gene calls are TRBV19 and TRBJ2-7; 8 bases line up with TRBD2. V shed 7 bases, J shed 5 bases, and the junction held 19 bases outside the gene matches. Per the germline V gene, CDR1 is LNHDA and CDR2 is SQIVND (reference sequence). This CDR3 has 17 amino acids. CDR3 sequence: CASTSRGGATGSHEQYF. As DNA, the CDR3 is TGTGCCAGTACCAGCCGGGGGGGGGCGACCGGATCCCACGAGCAGTACTTC. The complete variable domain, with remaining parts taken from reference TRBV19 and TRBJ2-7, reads DGGITQSPKYLFRKEGQNVTLSCEQNLNHDAMYWYRQDPGQGLRLIYYSQIVNDFQKGDIAEGYSVSREKKESFPLTVTSAQKNPTAFYLCASTSRGGATGSHEQYFGPGTRLTVT.

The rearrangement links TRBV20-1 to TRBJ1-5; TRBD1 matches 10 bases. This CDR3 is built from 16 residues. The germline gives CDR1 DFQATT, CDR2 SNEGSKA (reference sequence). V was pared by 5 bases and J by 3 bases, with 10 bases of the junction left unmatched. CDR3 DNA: TGCAGTGCTGCCGCGGACAGGGGGTTTAACAATCAGCCCCAGCATTTT. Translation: CSAAADRGFNNQPQHF.

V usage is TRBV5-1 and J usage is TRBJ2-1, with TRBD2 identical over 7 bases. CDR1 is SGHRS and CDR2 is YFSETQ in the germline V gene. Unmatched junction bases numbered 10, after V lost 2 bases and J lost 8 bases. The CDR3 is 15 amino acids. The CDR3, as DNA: TGCGCCAGCAGCTTAGTAGGGAGGGGTCCGGATGAGCAGTTCTTC. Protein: CASSLVGRGPDEQFF.

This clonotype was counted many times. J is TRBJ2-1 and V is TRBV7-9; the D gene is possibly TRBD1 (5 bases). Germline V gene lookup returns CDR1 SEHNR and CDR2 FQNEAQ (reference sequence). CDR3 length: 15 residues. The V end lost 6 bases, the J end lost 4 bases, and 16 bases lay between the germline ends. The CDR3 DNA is TGTGCCAGCAGTTCTGGACACATTCTTTACAATGAGCAGTTCTTC. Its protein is CASSSGHILYNEQFF.

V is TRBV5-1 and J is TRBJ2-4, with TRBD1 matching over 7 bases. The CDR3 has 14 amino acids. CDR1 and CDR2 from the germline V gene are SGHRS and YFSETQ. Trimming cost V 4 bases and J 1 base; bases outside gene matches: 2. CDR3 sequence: CASSVGQAKNIQYF. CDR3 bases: TGCGCCAGCAGCGTGGGACAGGCCAAAAACATTCAGTACTTC.

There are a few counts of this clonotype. The CDR3 spells CASSQEGTGGLSYEQYF. CDR3 in DNA: TGTGCCAGCAGCCAAGAAGGGACAGGGGGCCTCTCCTACGAGCAGTACTTC. The chain is built from TRBV4-2 and TRBJ2-7, with 12 nucleotides matching TRBD1. This CDR3 region has 17 residues. Germline V gene data show CDR1 as LGHNA and CDR2 as YNFKEQ. V lost 0 bases and J lost 0; bases outside the gene matches: 3.

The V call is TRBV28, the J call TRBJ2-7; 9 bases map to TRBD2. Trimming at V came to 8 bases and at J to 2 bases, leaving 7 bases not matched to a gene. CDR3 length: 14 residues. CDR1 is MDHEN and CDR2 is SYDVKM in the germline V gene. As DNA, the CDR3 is TGTGCCAGCGGAACTAGCGGGCTTACCTACGAGCAGTACTTC. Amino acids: CASGTSGLTYEQYF.

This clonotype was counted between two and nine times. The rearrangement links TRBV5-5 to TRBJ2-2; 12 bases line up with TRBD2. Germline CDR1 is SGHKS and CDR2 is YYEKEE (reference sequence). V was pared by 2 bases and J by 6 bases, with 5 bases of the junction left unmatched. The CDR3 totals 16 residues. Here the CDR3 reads CASSFSSGRVAGELFF. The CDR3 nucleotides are TGTGCCAGCAGCTTCTCTAGCGGGAGGGTGGCCGGGGAGCTGTTTTTT. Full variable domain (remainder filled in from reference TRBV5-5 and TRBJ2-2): DAGVTQSPTHLIKTRGQQVTLRCSPISGHKSVSWYQQVLGQGPQFIFQYYEKEERGRGNFPDRFSARQFPNYSSELNVNALLLGDSALYLCASSFSSGRVAGELFFGEGSRLTVL.